The present T cell receptor beta chain was sequenced within a study of cytomegalovirus exposure and HLA in healthy donors. Study conclusions and caveats: A later analysis found common viral pathogens apparently linked to several of the most significant clusters. The study flagged some 170 TCR beta chains as cytomegalovirus-associated. Many donors carried some public TCRs, although rarity characterized most TCR sequences.

In the PCR, 60 Vbeta and 13 Jbeta primers were used. The protocol was immunoSEQ multiplex PCR, while the TCRdb copy is restricted to in-frame clones and leaves out a portion. The sample contains about 120,000 clones, 79% of which appear only once. Concerning this clone: Its antigen remains unidentified.

Germline V gene sequence: CDR1 PRHDT, CDR2 FYEKMQ (reference sequence). Between the trimmed V and J ends, which lost 2 bases and 7 bases, there was a span of 12 bases. The CDR3 totals 13 residues. V gene TRBV13 combines with J gene TRBJ2-7, with D perhaps matching TRBD1 (6 bases). Material for sequencing was PBMCs. The clonotype originates from a man between 25 and 39 years old in good health and CMV-seropositive. The CDR3 nucleotides are TGTGCCAGCAGCTTAAAACCCGGGACAGAGCAGTACTTC. This codes for CASSLKPGTEQYF.